The entry that follows covers one T cell receptor beta chain sequence. The record originates from a study of beta chain features in type 1 diabetes. Isolated RNA was reverse transcribed in full, so expressed TCRB transcripts were sequenced. Naive, central memory and regulatory T cell samples yielded around 3.5 million reads on average. Sequenced by immunoSEQ multiplex PCR; TCRdb stores in-frame clones only, minus some. The data show 310,000 or so clones, approximately 10% seen once. Germline CDR1 LNHDA, CDR2 SQIVND (reference sequence). J was trimmed by 2 bases and V by 4 bases; bases with no gene match: 4. The CDR3 has 14 residues.

The sequence derives from a woman in her twenties or thirties in good health. Sequencing used naive CD4+ T cells from blood. The chain uses TRBV19 and TRBJ1-1, with 7 bases identical to TRBD1. The CDR3: CASSTTGYNTEAFF. For the CDR3, the DNA is TGTGCCAGTAGTACGACAGGGTACAACACTGAAGCTTTCTTT.